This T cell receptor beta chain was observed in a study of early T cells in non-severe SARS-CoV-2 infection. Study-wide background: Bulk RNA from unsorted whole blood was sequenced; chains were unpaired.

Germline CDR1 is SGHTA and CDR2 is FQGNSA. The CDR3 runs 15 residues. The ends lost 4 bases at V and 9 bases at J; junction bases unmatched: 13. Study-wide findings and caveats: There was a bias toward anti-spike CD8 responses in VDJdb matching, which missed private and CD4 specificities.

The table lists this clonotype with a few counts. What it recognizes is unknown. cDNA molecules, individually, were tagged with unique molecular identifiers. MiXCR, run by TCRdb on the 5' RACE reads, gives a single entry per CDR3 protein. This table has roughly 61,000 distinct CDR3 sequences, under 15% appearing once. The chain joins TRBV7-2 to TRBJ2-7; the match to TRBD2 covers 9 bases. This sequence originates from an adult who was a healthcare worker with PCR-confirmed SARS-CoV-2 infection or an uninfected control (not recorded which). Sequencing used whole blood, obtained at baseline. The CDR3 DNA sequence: TGTGCCAGCAGCTCCAAAGCGGGGGGTCCCTCCGGGCAGTACTTC. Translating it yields CASSSKAGGPSGQYF.